This T cell receptor beta chain was identified during a study of blood T cell repertoires in COVID-19. Study context: Some COVID-19 samples were acute and others convalescent; all came from the United States, Italy and Spain. T cells, B-cell-depleted T cells, or PBMCs supplied cDNA or gDNA.

Sequencing was performed with immunoSEQ multiplex PCR; in TCRdb, only in-frame clones are kept and a portion is missing. The sample has around 56,000 clones; 80% to 95% are singletons. From germline, CDR1 is MNHEY and CDR2 SVGAGI. This CDR3 contains 16 residues. V lost 1 base and J 7 bases, leaving 14 bases between the germline ends. The specimen was peripheral blood. This TCR was recovered from an elderly man with acute or convalescent COVID-19. The chain employs TRBV6-5 and TRBJ1-6, with a weak D call TRBD1 (6 bases). In nucleotides, the CDR3 is TGTGCCAGCAGTTACTTCGCAACAGGGCCAAATTCACCCCTCCACTTT. This sequence encodes CASSYFATGPNSPLHF.